This T cell receptor (beta chain) was found in a study of blood T cell repertoires in COVID-19. TCRdb's copy holds only in-frame clones and misses some; the assay was immunoSEQ multiplex PCR. This sample has over 85,000 clones; 87% occur once, and the top ten carry 3.5% to 5.5%. The germline gives CDR1 MRHNA, CDR2 SNTAGT. V dropped 3 bases and J dropped 7; count of bases not matched to a gene: 6. The CDR3 sequence is 14 residues long. The chain has TRBV6-4 and TRBJ1-2; TRBD1 agrees at 9 bases. Sample: peripheral blood. This sequence was found in an older man with acute or convalescent COVID-19. Here the CDR3 reads CASSDPGQGRGYTF. The CDR3 bases are TGTGCCAGCAGTGATCCGGGACAGGGACGTGGCTACACCTTC.